The present T cell receptor (beta chain) was sequenced within a study of blood T cell repertoires in COVID-19. This clone was detected once. Original handling: Amplification with reference gene primers provided the estimates of nucleated cell counts. Sequencing used immunoSEQ multiplex PCR; TCRdb keeps in-frame clones, though not all of them. V and J calls and clone size are as listed in that table; D and trimming were resolved from the DNA. The sample has 100,000 to 110,000 clones, 85% to 90% seen once. The CDR3 totals 15 residues. Germline V gene lookup returns CDR1 GTSNPN and CDR2 SVGIG (reference sequence). V gave up 4 bases and J gave up 3 bases, with 18 bases separating them.

Input material: peripheral blood. The rearrangement uses TRBV30 and TRBJ1-2; D may be TRBD1 (6 bases). This clonotype was obtained from a human donor in a cohort sampled during active COVID-19. The chain's CDR3 is CAWMSWQGLYYGYTF. The CDR3 coding sequence is TGTGCCTGGATGAGTTGGCAGGGGCTCTACTATGGCTACACCTTC.